This T cell receptor (beta chain) was captured in a study of T cells after posttransplantation cyclophosphamide. This clone was observed a single time. As yet, its antigen is unknown. This CDR3 region has 16 residues. V shed 0 bases, J shed 7 bases, and the junction held 5 bases outside the gene matches. Study observations and caveats: Donor-recipient repertoire similarity was low at 1-2 months, rising over year one. Recipient CMV seropositivity and CMV reactivation strongly tracked TRB clonality.

Assay: immunoSEQ multiplex PCR; the TCRdb copy retains only in-frame clones and omits some. In the table there are around 66,000 clones, roughly 93% of which are singletons. On the day of bone marrow donation, the related graft donor provided peripheral blood. The V and J genes are TRBV23-1 and TRBJ2-4; 11 nucleotides match TRBD1. TRBV23-1 is an ORF, and what it does is uncertain. The sequenced material came from PBMCs. This clonotype was sampled from a woman aged 30 to 39 in good health and a related stem cell transplant donor. CDR3 sequence reads: CASSQSRDRGSNIQYF. CDR3 DNA sequence: TGCGCCAGCAGTCAATCTAGGGACAGGGGGTCGAACATTCAGTACTTC.